The 20 T cell receptor beta chains presented below share a single source sample, sequenced in a study of CD8 T cells in Susac syndrome. Random hexamers primed reverse transcription of about 0.5 to 1 ug RNA. TCRdb reanalysed the immunoSEQ multiplex PCR reads using MiXCR and keeps one entry per CDR3 protein. The sample shows 150,000 to 200,000 distinct CDR3 sequences, 85% to 95% of them seen only once. The sequencing input was CD4+ T cells from PBMCs. The receptors stem from a human donor in good health.

This chain links TRBV9 with TRBJ2-7, with a possible D match to TRBD1 (6 bases). Trimming removed 2 bases at V and 2 bases at J, with 14 bases between. CDR1 and CDR2 (germline): SGDLS, YYNGEE. The CDR3 extends over 15 amino acids. This chain's CDR3 is CASSVTATGAYEQYF. CDR3 DNA sequence: TGTGCCAGCAGCGTGACGGCGACAGGCGCCTACGAGCAGTACTTC.

The table lists this clonotype with a few counts. This chain joins TRBV6-2 or TRBV6-3 and TRBJ2-7; 10 bases agree with TRBD2. This CDR3 contains 16 residues. Germline CDR1 reads MNHEY; CDR2 reads SVGEGT. J was trimmed by 0 bases and V by 6 bases; bases with no gene match: 8. The CDR3 DNA is TGTGCCAGCAGCGAACATAGCGGGAGGCCCTCCTACGAGCAGTACTTC. This codes for CASSEHSGRPSYEQYF.

This clonotype is a singleton in its sample. V and J are TRBV4-3 and TRBJ2-1; a possible D gene is TRBD2 (6 bases). Trimming took 0 bases from V and 7 from J, leaving 10 bases between them. The CDR3 sequence is 14 residues long. In germline, CDR1 is LGHNA, CDR2 YSLEER. In nucleotides, the CDR3 is TGCGCCAGCAGCCAAGACCCTAGCGCTAATGAGCAGTTCTTC. This gives the protein CASSQDPSANEQFF.

This chain joins TRBV4-3 and TRBJ2-3; 7 nucleotides agree with TRBD2. Germline V gene lookup returns CDR1 LGHNA and CDR2 YSLEER. V shed 1 base, J shed 5 bases, and the junction held 3 bases outside the gene matches. The CDR3 covers 14 residues. The CDR3 here is CASSQGPGGDTQYF. In DNA form, the CDR3 reads TGCGCCAGCAGCCAAGGGCCGGGAGGAGATACGCAGTATTTT.

The chain links TRBV6-6 to TRBJ2-1, with D hard to call. The CDR3 runs 13 residues. CDR1 MNHNY and CDR2 SVGAGI come from the germline V gene (reference sequence). The ends were cut back, 6 bases at V and 3 bases at J, with 9 bases in the middle. CDR3: CASRLWGYNEQFF. Here the CDR3 DNA reads TGTGCCAGCAGACTTTGGGGCTACAATGAGCAGTTCTTC.

This clonotype is a singleton in its sample. This rearrangement joins TRBV20-1 to TRBJ2-3; D is unclear. In germline, CDR1 is DFQATT, CDR2 SNEGSKA (reference sequence). CDR3 size: 13 residues. Trimming removed 6 bases from V and 6 bases from J, with 16 bases in between. The CDR3 loop is CSARRGTTDTQYF. DNA for the CDR3: TGCAGTGCCCGCCGAGGTACCACGGATACGCAGTATTTT.

The genes are TRBV30 and TRBJ2-1; TRBD2 aligns across 7 bases. Looked up from germline, CDR1 is GTSNPN and CDR2 is SVGIG (reference sequence). V dropped 1 base and J dropped 7; count of bases not matched to a gene: 4. The CDR3 is 13 amino acids. DNA for the CDR3: TGTGCCTGGAGTGGGACTAGGGTAAATGAGCAGTTCTTC. The encoded protein is CAWSGTRVNEQFF.

This chain uses TRBV30 with TRBJ2-5, with D perhaps matching TRBD1 (5 bases). Trimming removed 4 bases from V and 0 bases from J, with 9 bases in between. In germline, CDR1 is GTSNPN, CDR2 SVGIG (reference sequence). This CDR3 comprises 13 residues. The DNA of the CDR3 is TGTGCCTGGAACGGACACAACCAAGAGACCCAGTACTTC. Encoded protein: CAWNGHNQETQYF.

This clonotype was observed a single time. The chain combines TRBV28 with TRBJ1-5; D ambiguous. The CDR3 is made up of 14 amino acids. CDR1 is MDHEN and CDR2 is SYDVKM in the germline V gene. Trimming left V 0 bases short and J 6 bases short, with 9 bases between. The CDR3 DNA follows: TGTGCCAGCAGTTTATGGGGGAGAGGTCAGCCCCAGCATTTT. As protein: CASSLWGRGQPQHF.

The chain carries TRBV27 and TRBJ1-1; D not certain. Trimming pared 7 bases from V and 0 bases from J, leaving 12 bases between. Germline V gene data show CDR1 as MNHEY and CDR2 as SMNVEV (reference sequence). This CDR3 contains 14 residues. CDR3 amino acids: CASKEGRLNTEAFF. The DNA of the CDR3 is TGTGCCAGCAAAGAGGGCAGGTTGAACACTGAAGCTTTCTTT.

V is TRBV13 and J is TRBJ2-1; 9 bases fit TRBD2. V shed 5 bases and J 3 bases; nucleotides not matched to a gene: 5. Germline assignment: CDR1 PRHDT and CDR2 FYEKMQ (reference sequence). The CDR3 runs to 15 residues. CDR3 in DNA: TGTGCCAGCAGCCCCGGGACTAGCAGCTACAATGAGCAGTTCTTC. It codes for CASSPGTSSYNEQFF.

The chain employs TRBV29-1 and TRBJ2-7, with TRBD1 as a possible D gene (6 bases). The ends were cut back, 8 bases at V and 6 bases at J, with 14 bases in the middle. There are 11 residues in the CDR3. The germline gives CDR1 SQVTM, CDR2 ANQGSEA. DNA of the CDR3: TGCAGCATCATAGGGGGACGCGAGCAGTACTTC. Translation: CSIIGGREQYF.

This clonotype was counted once. The gene calls are TRBV3-1 and TRBJ2-3; D gene ambiguous. This CDR3 comprises 13 residues. Germline CDR1 is LGHDT and CDR2 is YNNKEL (reference sequence). Trimming cost V 1 base and J 4 bases, with 6 bases left between them. The DNA for the CDR3 is TGTGCCAGCAGCCAAGGAAGAGCAGATACGCAGTATTTT. As protein: CASSQGRADTQYF.

V usage is TRBV24-1 and J usage is TRBJ1-1; D is uncertain. The CDR3 spans 13 residues. The V end was cut by 1 base, the J end by 8 bases, with 10 bases between. Germline V gives CDR1 KGHDR, CDR2 SFDVKD. In nucleotides, the CDR3 is TGTGCCACCAGTGATTTAATAACATGGGAAGCTTTCTTT. Protein product: CATSDLITWEAFF.

This rearrangement joins TRBV29-1 to TRBJ1-1, with 9 bases aligning to TRBD1. The CDR3 has 12 residues. Germline assignment: CDR1 SQVTM and CDR2 ANQGSEA. The junction had 4 bases not matched to a gene; V was cut back by 7 bases and J by 4 bases. In DNA form, the CDR3 reads TGCAGCGCCCCGGACAGGGGCACTGAAGCTTTCTTT. This encodes CSAPDRGTEAFF.

This chain uses TRBV6-4 with TRBJ2-6; D perhaps matches TRBD1 (6 bases). V lost 2 bases and J lost 11, with 10 bases in between. The CDR3 spans 13 residues. Germline V CDR1 and CDR2: MRHNA, SNTAGT. The DNA for the CDR3 is TGTGCCAGCAGTGACGAGGCAGGGGACGTCCTGACTTTC. It is translated as CASSDEAGDVLTF.

This clonotype occurred once. The genes are TRBV20-1 and TRBJ2-1; 8 bases agree with TRBD1. The CDR3 runs to 17 residues. Per the germline V gene, CDR1 is DFQATT and CDR2 is SNEGSKA (reference sequence). J gave up 4 bases and V 5 bases, and 16 bases lay outside the gene matches. The CDR3 bases are TGCAGTGCTCCTCTCAACAGGGGGACAAGGACTTACAATGAGCAGTTCTTC. Encoded protein: CSAPLNRGTRTYNEQFF.

This chain connects TRBV15 to TRBJ2-7; 7 bases are shared with TRBD1. This CDR3 contains 14 residues. With V trimmed by 5 bases and J by 5 bases, 9 bases remained unmatched. CDR1 and CDR2 from the germline V gene are LNHNV and YYDKDF (reference sequence). The CDR3: CATSPRQGSNEQYF. CDR3 sequence (DNA): TGTGCCACCAGCCCCCGACAGGGATCCAACGAGCAGTACTTC.

The chain is built from TRBV30 and TRBJ1-5, with D maybe TRBD1 (5 bases). The length of the CDR3 is 13 residues. The germline gives CDR1 GTSNPN, CDR2 SVGIG (reference sequence). V was trimmed by 5 bases and J by 6 bases, leaving 14 bases between them. Written as DNA, the CDR3 is TGTGCCTGGGCTGGGACTTTAACTCAGCCCCAGCATTTT. Translating it yields CAWAGTLTQPQHF.

The V and J genes are TRBV9 and TRBJ2-5, with 10 bases lining up with TRBD1. The CDR3 has 14 amino acids. Germline V CDR1 and CDR2: SGDLS, YYNGEE. J lost 5 bases, V lost 2 bases, and 3 bases had no gene match. The CDR3 DNA follows: TGTGCCAGCAGCGTGGGACAGGGGCGCGAGACCCAGTACTTC. Residues: CASSVGQGRETQYF.